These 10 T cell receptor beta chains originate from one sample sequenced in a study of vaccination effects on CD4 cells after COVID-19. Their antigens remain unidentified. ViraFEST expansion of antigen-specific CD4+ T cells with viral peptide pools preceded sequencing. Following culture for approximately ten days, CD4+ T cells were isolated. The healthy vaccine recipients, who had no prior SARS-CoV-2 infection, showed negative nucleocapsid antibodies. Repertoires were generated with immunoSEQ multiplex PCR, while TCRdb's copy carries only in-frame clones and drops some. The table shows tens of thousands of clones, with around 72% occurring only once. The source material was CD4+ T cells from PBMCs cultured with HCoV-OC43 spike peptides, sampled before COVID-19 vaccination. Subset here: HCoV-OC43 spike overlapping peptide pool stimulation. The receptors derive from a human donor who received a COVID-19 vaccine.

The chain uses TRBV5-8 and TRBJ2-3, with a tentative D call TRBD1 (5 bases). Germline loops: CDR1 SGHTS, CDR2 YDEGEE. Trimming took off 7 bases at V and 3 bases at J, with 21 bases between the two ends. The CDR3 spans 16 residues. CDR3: CASPSFLQGATDTQYF. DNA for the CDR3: TGTGCCAGCCCCTCTTTCCTTCAGGGCGCAACAGATACGCAGTATTTT.

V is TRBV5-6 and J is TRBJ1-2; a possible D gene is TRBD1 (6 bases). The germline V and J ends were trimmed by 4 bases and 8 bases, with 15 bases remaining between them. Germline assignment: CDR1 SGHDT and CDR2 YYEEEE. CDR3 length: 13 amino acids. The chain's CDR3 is CASSLDRQRGYTF. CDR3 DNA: TGTGCCAGCAGCCTAGACAGGCAGAGGGGCTACACCTTC.

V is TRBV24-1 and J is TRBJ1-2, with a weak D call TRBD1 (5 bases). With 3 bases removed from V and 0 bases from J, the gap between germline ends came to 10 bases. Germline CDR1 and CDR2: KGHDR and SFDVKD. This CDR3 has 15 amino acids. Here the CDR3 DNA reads TGTGCCACCAGTGATCCACAGGAAGCTAACTATGGCTACACCTTC. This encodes CATSDPQEANYGYTF.

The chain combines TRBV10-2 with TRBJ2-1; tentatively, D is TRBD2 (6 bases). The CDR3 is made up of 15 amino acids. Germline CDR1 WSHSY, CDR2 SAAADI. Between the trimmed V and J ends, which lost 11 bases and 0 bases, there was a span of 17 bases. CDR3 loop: CASTGVGSSYNEQFF. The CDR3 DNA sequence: TGCGCCTCCACGGGGGTGGGGAGCTCCTACAATGAGCAGTTCTTC.

CDR3 loop: CASSQDGPSGGADTQYF. The CDR3 coding sequence is TGTGCCAGCAGCCAAGATGGGCCTAGCGGGGGGGCTGATACGCAGTATTTT. The chain combines TRBV4-2 with TRBJ2-3; TRBD2 aligns across 12 bases. V gave up 0 bases and J gave up 6 bases; unmatched junction bases: 7. This CDR3 comprises 17 residues. Germline CDR1 is LGHNA and CDR2 is YNFKEQ.

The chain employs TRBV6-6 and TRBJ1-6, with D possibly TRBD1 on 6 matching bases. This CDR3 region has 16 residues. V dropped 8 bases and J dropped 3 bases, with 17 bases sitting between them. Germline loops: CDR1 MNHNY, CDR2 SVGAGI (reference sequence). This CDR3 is CASGKGPGDYNSPLHF. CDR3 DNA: TGTGCCAGCGGCAAGGGGCCAGGGGACTATAATTCACCCCTCCACTTT.

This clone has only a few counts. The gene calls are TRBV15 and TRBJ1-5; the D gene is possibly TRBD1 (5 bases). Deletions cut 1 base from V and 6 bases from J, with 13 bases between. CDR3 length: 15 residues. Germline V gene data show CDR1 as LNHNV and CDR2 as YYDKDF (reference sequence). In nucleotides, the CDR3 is TGTGCCACCAGCAGAGTGGGTCAGGGAGGTCAGCCCCAGCATTTT. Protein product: CATSRVGQGGQPQHF.

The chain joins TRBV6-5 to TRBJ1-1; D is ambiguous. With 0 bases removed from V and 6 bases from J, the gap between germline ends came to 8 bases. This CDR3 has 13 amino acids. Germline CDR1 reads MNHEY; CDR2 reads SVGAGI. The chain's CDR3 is CASSYSRESEAFF. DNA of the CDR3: TGTGCCAGCAGTTACTCTCGGGAGTCTGAAGCTTTCTTT.

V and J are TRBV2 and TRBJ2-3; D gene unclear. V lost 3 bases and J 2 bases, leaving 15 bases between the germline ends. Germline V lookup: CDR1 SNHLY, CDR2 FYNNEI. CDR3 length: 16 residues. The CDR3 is CASSELVDPATDTQYF. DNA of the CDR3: TGTGCCAGCAGTGAGTTGGTCGACCCTGCCACAGATACGCAGTATTTT.

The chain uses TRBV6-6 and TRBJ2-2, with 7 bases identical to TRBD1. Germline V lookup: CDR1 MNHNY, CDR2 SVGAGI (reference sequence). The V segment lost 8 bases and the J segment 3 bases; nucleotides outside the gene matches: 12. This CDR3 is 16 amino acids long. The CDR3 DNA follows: TGTGCCAGCCGTCGATGGGGGCAGGGGGACACCGGGGAGCTGTTTTTT. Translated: CASRRWGQGDTGELFF.